Listed here are 3 T cell receptor beta chains from one sample, sequenced in a study of cytomegalovirus exposure and HLA in healthy donors. Primers: 60 Vbeta forward and 13 Jbeta reverse. Repertoires were generated with immunoSEQ multiplex PCR, while TCRdb's copy carries only in-frame clones and drops some. The data show about 15,000 clones, around 60% seen once. The sample taken for sequencing was PBMCs. The receptor set was obtained from a woman in her forties or fifties in good health and CMV-seropositive.

The chain employs TRBV7-2 and TRBJ2-5; D gene unclear. Germline CDR1 SGHTA, CDR2 FQGNSA. The CDR3 loop spans 13 amino acids. The V and J ends lost 1 base and 9 bases respectively, with 12 bases between them. This chain's CDR3 is CASSLDPTTAQYF. DNA for the CDR3: TGTGCCAGCAGCTTAGACCCAACTACTGCCCAGTACTTC. The full variable domain, completed using reference TRBV7-2 and TRBJ2-5, is GAGVSQSPSNKVTEKGKDVELRCDPISGHTALYWYRQSLGQGLEFLIYFQGNSAPDKSGLPSDRFSAERTGGSVSTLTIQRTQQEDSAVYLCASSLDPTTAQYFGPGTRLLVL.

The chain has TRBV5-3 and TRBJ1-1; tentatively, D is TRBD1 (5 bases). TRBV5-3 is annotated as an ORF whose role is uncertain. V gave up 3 bases and J gave up 11 bases, with 8 bases separating them. This CDR3 contains 10 residues. The CDR3 sequence is CARSSGKAFF. The DNA for the CDR3 is TGTGCCAGAAGCTCAGGGAAGGCTTTCTTT.

The chain joins TRBV6-5 to TRBJ1-2; D perhaps matches TRBD1 (5 bases). CDR1 and CDR2 from the germline V gene are MNHEY and SVGAGI. This CDR3 comprises 15 residues. With 0 bases removed from V and 8 bases from J, the gap between germline ends came to 16 bases. CDR3 sequence (DNA): TGTGCCAGCAGTTACTCGAATGGGGGGTGGTTCGGCTACACCTTC. This codes for CASSYSNGGWFGYTF.